What follows are 14 T cell receptor beta chains derived from one specimen sequenced in a study of T-cell memory formation after mild COVID-19. TCRdb processed the 5' RACE reads anew with MiXCR; each CDR3 protein has one entry. This sample has about 430,000 distinct CDR3 sequences, with more than 15% found just once. Material: PBMCs or a T cell subset sorted from them (not recorded which). The receptors come from a man aged 18 to 29 who had mild COVID-19 (a few samples of this study predate the infection). Cell type and time point are not known.

V is TRBV5-4 and J is TRBJ2-5, with D maybe TRBD1 (6 bases). In germline, CDR1 is SGHNT, CDR2 YYREEE (reference sequence). The CDR3 has 16 residues. The germline V and J ends were trimmed by 4 bases and 4 bases, with 20 bases remaining between them. In nucleotides, the CDR3 is TGTGCCAGCAGCCCATTTGTCGGGACACCCGGAGAGACCCAGTACTTC. The encoded protein is CASSPFVGTPGETQYF.

V and J are TRBV10-2 and TRBJ1-4; D unresolved. The CDR3 loop spans 15 amino acids. The germline V gene has CDR1 WSHSY and CDR2 SAAADI. With 2 bases removed from V and 4 bases from J, the gap between germline ends came to 11 bases. CDR3 protein: CASSEPDGRNEKLFF. In DNA, the CDR3 is TGCGCCAGCAGTGAGCCGGACGGGCGTAATGAAAAACTGTTTTTT.

The rearrangement links TRBV9 to TRBJ2-1; perhaps TRBD2 as D (5 bases). The CDR3 runs 16 residues. CDR1 SGDLS and CDR2 YYNGEE come from the germline V gene. Trimming shortened V by 0 bases and J by 3 bases, and 13 bases separated the two germline ends. In nucleotides, the CDR3 is TGTGCCAGCAGCGTAGTGGGGAGTGGTGGCTACAATGAGCAGTTCTTC. Its translation: CASSVVGSGGYNEQFF.

The rearrangement links TRBV11-1 to TRBJ2-7; no clear D gene. Germline V gene lookup returns CDR1 SGHAT and CDR2 FQDESV (reference sequence). V lost 5 bases and J 0 bases, leaving 11 bases between the germline ends. The CDR3 runs 14 residues. CDR3 sequence: CASSTYSSSYEQYV. The CDR3 coding sequence is TGTGCCAGCAGCACATATTCGAGCTCCTACGAGCAGTACGTC.

A few counts support this clonotype. This chain connects TRBV4-3 to TRBJ1-1, with 8 bases matching TRBD1. Germline V gene sequence: CDR1 LGHNA, CDR2 YSLEER. The CDR3 runs to 14 residues. V trimming: 4 bases; J trimming: 1 base; junction bases outside the gene matches: 2. The CDR3 DNA sequence: TGCGCCAGCAGCCGTGGACAGGGGAACACTGAAGCTTTCTTT. Translated, it gives CASSRGQGNTEAFF.

The chain is built from TRBV25-1 and TRBJ2-6; D not certain. CDR3 length: 16 amino acids. The germline V and J ends were trimmed by 4 bases and 0 bases, with 10 bases remaining between them. CDR1 and CDR2 from the germline V gene are MGHDK and SYGVNS. DNA of the CDR3: TGTGCCAGCAGTGTTGCAGGCCTCTCTGGGGCCAACGTCCTGACTTTC. This sequence encodes CASSVAGLSGANVLTF.

This clonotype was observed a few times. The V call is TRBV7-9, the J call TRBJ2-5; the match to TRBD2 covers 8 bases. There are 16 residues in the CDR3. In germline, CDR1 is SEHNR, CDR2 FQNEAQ (reference sequence). Germline trimming cut 6 bases from V and 1 base from J; bases unmatched to any gene: 10. The CDR3 region is CASSPSRGGTQETQYF. In DNA, the CDR3 is TGTGCCAGCAGTCCCTCCCGGGGGGGCACCCAAGAGACCCAGTACTTC.

The J gene is TRBJ2-1, the V gene TRBV7-3; 14 bases line up with TRBD2. The CDR3 consists of 16 residues. Germline-derived CDR1 and CDR2 are SGHTA and FQGTGA. The V gene end was trimmed by 5 bases and the J gene end by 3 bases; junction bases not matched to a gene: 3. CDR3 in amino acids: CASSRTSGGNYNEQFF. CDR3 coding DNA: TGTGCCAGCAGCCGGACTAGCGGGGGGAACTACAATGAGCAGTTCTTC. The variable domain in full, with the rest retrieved from reference TRBV7-3 and TRBJ2-1, is GAGVSQTPSNKVTEKGKYVELRCDPISGHTALYWYRQSLGQGPEFLIYFQGTGAADDSGLPNDRFFAVRPEGSVSTLKIQRTERGDSAVYLCASSRTSGGNYNEQFFGPGTRLTVL.

The chain carries TRBV3-1 and TRBJ2-1; D perhaps matches TRBD1 (6 bases). Germline CDR1 reads LGHDT; CDR2 reads YNNKEL (reference sequence). CDR3 length equals 13 residues. The V end lost 0 bases, the J end lost 8 bases, and 8 bases lay between the germline ends. The CDR3 nucleotides read TGTGCCAGCAGCCAAGATACAGGGTATGAGCAGTTCTTC. This codes for CASSQDTGYEQFF.

This clonotype was recorded many times. The V call is TRBV5-1, the J call TRBJ2-3; tentatively, D is TRBD1 or TRBD2 (5 bases each). CDR3 size: 18 residues. Germline V gene lookup returns CDR1 SGHRS and CDR2 YFSETQ. Between the trimmed V and J ends, which lost 2 bases and 4 bases, there was a span of 23 bases. CDR3 coding DNA: TGCGCCAGCAGCTTTCGGTTTCAAGGGACCCCCGTGGCAGATACGCAGTATTTT. This sequence encodes CASSFRFQGTPVADTQYF.

This clonotype was counted a few times. The chain employs TRBV11-2 and TRBJ2-7; possibly TRBD2 for D (5 bases). CDR3 length: 14 residues. V was cut by 4 bases and J by 3 bases, with 13 bases left in between. Germline loops: CDR1 SGHAT, CDR2 FQNNGV. The CDR3, as DNA: TGTGCCAGCAGCTACGACTATCTCAACTACGAGCAGTACGTC. Its translation is CASSYDYLNYEQYV.

This chain joins TRBV4-3 and TRBJ1-4; tentatively, D is TRBD1 (5 bases). Germline V gives CDR1 LGHNA, CDR2 YSLEER. V lost 2 bases to trimming and J lost 13 bases, with 14 bases between them. The CDR3 is 13 residues long. The CDR3 nucleotides read TGCGCCAGCAGCCAACTTGGGACCGGGGGACTGTTTTTT. This sequence encodes CASSQLGTGGLFF.

The rearrangement links TRBV7-9 to TRBJ1-4, with 8 nucleotides matching TRBD1. This CDR3 comprises 16 residues. The J segment lost 15 bases and the V segment lost 3 bases, leaving 18 bases of the junction unmatched. CDR1 and CDR2 from the germline V gene are SEHNR and FQNEAQ (reference sequence). The CDR3 DNA reads as TGTGCCAGCAGCTTTCAACTTCAGGGGGCAAGGGTGAGGATGTTTTTT. It yields the protein CASSFQLQGARVRMFF.

This chain uses TRBV6-6 with TRBJ1-5; D remains unclear. Germline V CDR1 and CDR2: MNHNY, SVGAGI (reference sequence). V was clipped by 9 bases and J by 4 bases, with 7 bases between them. The CDR3 length is 11 residues. CDR3 nucleotide sequence: TGTGCCAGTGCGATTAATCAGCCCCAGCATTTT. This codes for CASAINQPQHF.